This paragraph reports one T cell receptor beta chain. The specificity of this receptor is unknown. The record has no base qualities; no much larger clone is one base away. The sample belongs to a study of T cell clones after liver transplantation (dated by TCRdb to the late 2010s). The study in broad terms: The samples were obtained from ITN030ST, a randomized trial that attempted immunosuppression withdrawal within 2 years after liver transplantation. After a pre-transplant mixed lymphocyte reaction, TCRbeta sequencing was used to pinpoint donor-reactive T cell clones, which were subsequently tracked in post-transplant blood. Third party-reactive TCRbeta sequences from pre-transplant MLRs were also identified as an antigen-independent comparator for donor-reactive sequences. Of the eight recipients, three were HCV-positive, while the remaining recipients had been transplanted for non-autoimmune, non-viral indications. The subjects received no induction therapy and were kept on standard immunosuppression until randomization at 12-24 months post-transplant. Tolerance was defined as complete withdrawal of immunosuppression for at least one year without a rise in liver enzymes beyond twice the upper limit of normal. Blood samples were collected pre-transplant, then pre-randomization ahead of withdrawal, and finally post-randomization once withdrawal had either been completed or failed. A cohort of 8 liver transplant recipients was studied, of whom 3 were classified as tolerant and 5 as non-tolerant. Overall study results and their limits: The decline in donor-reactive sequences exceeded the decline in third party-reactive sequences, suggesting partial antigen-specific deletion that was unrelated to withdrawal success. When repertoire turnover was taken into account, detection of donor-reactive sequences was significantly reduced in 7 of 8 subjects for CD4 and in 8 of 8 subjects for CD8. Because no allograft tissue specimens were available, donor-reactive T cells may have migrated into the graft instead of being deleted. Because of small, heterogeneous patient numbers and non-standardized post-transplant time points, the conclusions were only preliminary. In 5 of 8 subjects, regardless of tolerance or HCV status, circulating donor-reactive CD4 TCRbeta sequences dropped significantly post-transplant. In a couple of subjects, low numbers of available donor cells limited the measurable donor-reactive repertoire.

V is pruned by 5 bases and J by 0 bases, leaving 10 bases of the junction without a gene match. For CDR1 and CDR2, the germline V gene lists SNHLY and FYNNEI. The CDR3 has 18 amino acids, counting the end cysteine and phenylalanine. The kept DNA is CDR3 alone, 54 bases in frame from the first base. The time point label on this specimen signifies: pre-transplant. Unstimulated PBMCs, after thawing, were stained for CD3, CD4 and CD8 and then FACS-sorted into CD3+CD4+ and CD3+CD8+ populations. Each of the 8 studied subjects was randomized to immunosuppression withdrawal. Genomic DNA was isolated with the Qiagen DNeasy Blood and Tissue Kit. Using immunoSEQ, frozen genomic DNA was subjected to high-throughput TCRbeta CDR3 sequencing, a process that included PCR amplification, mapping, bias correction and internal controls. The study's own analysis went as follows. Productive rearrangements were kept, and unique TCRbeta sequences were defined by CDR3 nucleotide sequence plus V and J gene. A sequence counted as donor-reactive only if the sequence showed at least 5-fold expansion in CFSE-low cells compared with unstimulated pre-transplant cells and had a frequency of at least 0.01%. Per-subject minimum frequency thresholds, based on the lowest-template unstimulated sample, ensured at least 90% detection power. Jensen-Shannon divergence between the top 1000 TCRbeta sequences post- versus pre-transplant served as the measure of repertoire turnover. Changes in detection of donor-reactive sequences were tested with two-sided Fisher's exact tests. TCRdb carries this immuneACCESS record with in-frame sequences only. Its versions omit some clonotypes, under half of them owing to an unresolved V gene in the studies checked, with the rest unexplained. V, J and clone size were drawn from that table, and D and trimming were deduced from the DNA. This sample lists 60,000 or so clones; around 75% were detected once. The ten most abundant clones make up over 12% of the sample.

The V gene is TRBV2 and the J gene is TRBJ1-5, with 10 bases in between that match TRBD1. The material sequenced was CD4+ T cells from blood, taken before liver transplant. The sequence was obtained from a human donor who received a liver transplant. The CDR3 in this case is CASSPRDRGLYSNQPQHF. The DNA reads as follows: TGTGCCAGCAGTCCCCGGGACAGGGGCTTGTATAGCAATCAGCCCCAGCATTTT.